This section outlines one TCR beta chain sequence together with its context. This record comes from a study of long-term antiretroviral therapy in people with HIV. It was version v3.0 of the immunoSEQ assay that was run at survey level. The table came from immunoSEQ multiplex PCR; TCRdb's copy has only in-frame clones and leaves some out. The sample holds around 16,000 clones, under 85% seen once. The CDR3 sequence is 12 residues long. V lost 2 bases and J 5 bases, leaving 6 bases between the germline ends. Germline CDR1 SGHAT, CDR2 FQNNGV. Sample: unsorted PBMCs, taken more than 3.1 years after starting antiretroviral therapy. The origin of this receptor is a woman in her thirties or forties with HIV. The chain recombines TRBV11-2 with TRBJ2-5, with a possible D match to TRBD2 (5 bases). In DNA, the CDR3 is TGTGCCAGCAGCTTAAGAGGGGAGACCCAGTACTTC. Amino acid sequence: CASSLRGETQYF.